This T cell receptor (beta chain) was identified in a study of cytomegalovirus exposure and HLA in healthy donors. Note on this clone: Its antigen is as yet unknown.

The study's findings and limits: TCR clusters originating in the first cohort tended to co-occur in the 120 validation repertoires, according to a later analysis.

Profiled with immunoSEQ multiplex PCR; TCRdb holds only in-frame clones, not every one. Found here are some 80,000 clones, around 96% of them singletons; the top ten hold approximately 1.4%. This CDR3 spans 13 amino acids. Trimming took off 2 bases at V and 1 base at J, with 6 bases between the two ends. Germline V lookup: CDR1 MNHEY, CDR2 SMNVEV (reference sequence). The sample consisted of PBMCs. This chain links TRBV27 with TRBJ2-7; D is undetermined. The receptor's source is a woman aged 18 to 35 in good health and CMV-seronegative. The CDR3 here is CASSLDLSYEQYF. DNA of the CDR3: TGTGCCAGCAGTTTAGACTTATCCTACGAGCAGTACTTC.